These 30 T cell receptor beta chains came from one sample sequenced in a study of T cell responses to AZD1222 COVID-19 vaccine. The repertoire was sequenced with immunoSEQ multiplex PCR; TCRdb's copy has only in-frame clones and lacks some. The table records roughly 150,000 clones, approximately 86% of them present only once. The sample was peripheral blood, taken on day 0 of AZD1222 vaccination. These receptors originate from an adult in good health.

The rearrangement joins TRBV7-2 to TRBJ1-1; D is perhaps TRBD1 (5 bases). The CDR3 has 14 residues. Trimming shortened V by 2 bases and J by 8 bases, and 15 bases separated the two germline ends. The germline CDR1 and CDR2 sequences are SGHTA and FQGNSA. In nucleotides, the CDR3 is TGTGCCAGCAGCTTATGGGAGGGGAGTGGGGAAGCTTTCTTT. Its protein product is CASSLWEGSGEAFF. Drawing the rest from reference TRBV7-2 and TRBJ1-1, the complete variable domain is GAGVSQSPSNKVTEKGKDVELRCDPISGHTALYWYRQSLGQGLEFLIYFQGNSAPDKSGLPSDRFSAERTGGSVSTLTIQRTQQEDSAVYLCASSLWEGSGEAFFGQGTRLTVV.

The V gene is TRBV7-2, the J gene TRBJ1-2, with D unclear. Germline CDR1 SGHTA, CDR2 FQGNSA. CDR3 length: 13 residues. V gave up 3 bases and J gave up 1 base, with 6 bases separating them. CDR3: CASSFMVNYGYTF. CDR3 DNA: TGTGCCAGCAGCTTTATGGTTAACTATGGCTACACCTTC.

J is TRBJ1-4 and V is TRBV9, with TRBD1 matching over 8 bases. Germline loops: CDR1 SGDLS, CDR2 YYNGEE. This CDR3 is built from 14 residues. Unmatched junction bases numbered 6, after V lost 3 bases and J lost 8 bases. The DNA for the CDR3 is TGTGCCAGCAGCGGCGGACAGGGTGGGGAAAAACTGTTTTTT. As protein: CASSGGQGGEKLFF.

The genes are TRBV3-1 (or the pseudogene TRBV3-2) and TRBJ2-2, with a weak D call TRBD2 (5 bases). Germline V gives CDR1 LGHDT, CDR2 YNNKEL (reference sequence). CDR3 length: 14 residues. The V end lost 2 bases, the J end lost 7 bases, and 11 bases lay between the germline ends. The CDR3 protein is CASSQQLGFGELFF. CDR3 in DNA: TGTGCCAGCAGCCAACAACTAGGCTTCGGGGAGCTGTTTTTT.

This clone occurred once. The rearrangement links TRBV11-2 to TRBJ1-3; D is possibly TRBD1 (5 bases). There are 18 residues in the CDR3. Looked up from germline, CDR1 is SGHAT and CDR2 is FQNNGV. V lost 2 bases to trimming and J lost 0 bases, with 17 bases between them. CDR3 amino acids: CASSLNFGGTSSGNTIYF. The CDR3 DNA reads as TGTGCCAGCAGCTTAAATTTTGGGGGGACGAGCTCTGGAAACACCATATATTTT.

The chain recombines TRBV6-5 with TRBJ2-7; possible D gene TRBD2, 5 bases. Trimming pared 6 bases from V and 8 bases from J, leaving 14 bases between. Looked up from germline, CDR1 is MNHEY and CDR2 is SVGAGI. CDR3 length equals 12 residues. CDR3 sequence (DNA): TGTGCCAGCAGGGAGGACTTTGACAAGCAGTACTTC. The encoded protein is CASREDFDKQYF.

The chain uses TRBV29-1 and TRBJ1-1; 10 bases are shared with TRBD1. This CDR3 has 13 amino acids. Germline V gives CDR1 SQVTM, CDR2 ANQGSEA. J gave up 1 base and V 8 bases, and 4 bases lay outside the gene matches. CDR3: CSSGTGANTEAFF. As DNA, the CDR3 is TGCAGCTCCGGGACAGGGGCGAACACTGAAGCTTTCTTT.

V usage is TRBV7-2 and J usage is TRBJ1-1, with 8 bases matching TRBD1. Per germline, CDR1 SGHTA and CDR2 FQGNSA. Germline trimming cut 2 bases from V and 8 bases from J; bases unmatched to any gene: 10. The length of the CDR3 is 15 residues. Here the CDR3 reads CASSLRPGGTPEAFF. Written as DNA, the CDR3 is TGTGCCAGCAGCTTAAGGCCAGGGGGCACCCCAGAAGCTTTCTTT. Full variable domain (rest looked up from reference TRBV7-2 and TRBJ1-1): GAGVSQSPSNKVTEKGKDVELRCDPISGHTALYWYRQSLGQGLEFLIYFQGNSAPDKSGLPSDRFSAERTGGSVSTLTIQRTQQEDSAVYLCASSLRPGGTPEAFFGQGTRLTVV.

This rearrangement joins TRBV2 to TRBJ2-6; 7 bases are a match to TRBD1. V dropped 6 bases and J dropped 1; count of bases not matched to a gene: 3. CDR1 is SNHLY and CDR2 is FYNNEI in the germline V gene. CDR3 length: 15 amino acids. This CDR3 is CASSVQGSGANVLTF. In DNA, the CDR3 is TGTGCCAGCAGCGTACAGGGGTCTGGGGCCAACGTCCTGACTTTC.

This chain links TRBV7-9 with TRBJ1-1; maybe TRBD1 (5 bases). This CDR3 is built from 13 residues. CDR1 is SEHNR, CDR2 FQNEAQ, per germline (reference sequence). The V end was cut by 4 bases, the J end by 3 bases, with 9 bases between. CDR3 bases: TGTGCCAGCAGCTCTTTAGGGGACACTGAAGCTTTCTTT. Its protein product is CASSSLGDTEAFF.

This rearrangement joins TRBV21-1 to TRBJ1-2; TRBD1, the table's D call, lacks a check against the DNA. TRBV21-1 is labeled a pseudogene. The CDR3 is 16 amino acids. This CDR3 is CASSAGPGQFIPGYTF. The CDR3 DNA follows: TGTGCCAGCAGCGCCGGTCCAGGACAATTTATTCCCGGCTACACCTTC.

This clone was seen a single time. The chain joins TRBV6-2 or TRBV6-3 to TRBJ1-1; no firm D call. The germline CDR1 and CDR2 sequences are MNHEY and SVGEGT. The CDR3 loop spans 16 amino acids. The V end was cut by 0 bases, the J end by 0 bases, with 11 bases between. In DNA form, the CDR3 reads TGTGCCAGCAGTTACTCGGCCGGAAACATGAACACTGAAGCTTTCTTT. Protein: CASSYSAGNMNTEAFF.

The CDR3 region has the DNA TGTGCCAGCAGTGAACAAACCGTCCGCGACACTGAAGCTTTCTTT. Protein product: CASSEQTVRDTEAFF. The chain combines TRBV2 with TRBJ1-1; D uncertain. Trimming cost V 2 bases and J 3 bases, with 13 bases left between them. The CDR3 is 15 residues long. CDR1 and CDR2 from the germline V gene are SNHLY and FYNNEI.

This chain links TRBV10-3 with TRBJ1-2; 7 bases align to TRBD1. Germline V gene lookup returns CDR1 ENHRY and CDR2 SYGVKD. The trim removed 6 bases at V and 7 bases at J, leaving 11 bases unmatched. The CDR3 length is 14 residues. The CDR3 protein is CAIRETGDVSGYTF. The CDR3 DNA sequence: TGTGCCATCAGAGAAACAGGGGACGTCTCTGGCTACACCTTC.

The genes are TRBV27 and TRBJ2-7, with TRBD1 matching over 7 bases. V gave up 5 bases and J gave up 5 bases; unmatched junction bases: 15. The CDR3 sequence is 16 residues long. The germline V gene encodes CDR1 MNHEY and CDR2 SMNVEV (reference sequence). As DNA, the CDR3 is TGTGCCAGCAGTCTCCTCTCCGACAGGGTTGGGCACGAGCAGTACTTC. Translation: CASSLLSDRVGHEQYF.

The genes are TRBV15 and TRBJ1-6; D gene ambiguous. With 3 bases removed from V and 12 bases from J, the gap between germline ends came to 12 bases. Germline-derived CDR1 and CDR2 are LNHNV and YYDKDF (reference sequence). The CDR3 length is 13 residues. This chain's CDR3 is CATSRTVEGPLHF. For the CDR3, the DNA is TGTGCCACCAGCAGGACGGTAGAGGGACCCCTCCACTTT.

As DNA, the CDR3 is TGTGCTAGTGGTTTGGGTCGGGCACGGAATGAGCAGTTCTTC. Its protein product is CASGLGRARNEQFF. V is TRBV12-5 and J is TRBJ2-1; D remains ambiguous. Germline V gives CDR1 LGHNT, CDR2 FRNRAP. Trimming shortened V by 1 base and J by 7 bases, and 11 bases separated the two germline ends. The CDR3 has 14 residues. Full variable domain (outside the CDR3, taken from reference TRBV12-5 and TRBJ2-1): DARVTQTPRHKVTEMGQEVTMRCQPILGHNTVFWYRQTMMQGLELLAYFRNRAPLDDSGMPKDRFSAEMPDATLATLKIQPSEPRDSAVYFCASGLGRARNEQFFGPGTRLTVL.

The chain employs TRBV5-4 and TRBJ1-1, with D perhaps matching TRBD1 (5 bases). V gave up 0 bases and J gave up 5 bases, with 14 bases separating them. The germline V gene has CDR1 SGHNT and CDR2 YYREEE (reference sequence). There are 15 residues in the CDR3. The CDR3 nucleotides are TGTGCCAGCAGCTTGGAAGTCACGAGGGGAACTGAAGCTTTCTTT. This codes for CASSLEVTRGTEAFF.

This chain connects TRBV2 to TRBJ1-6; possible D gene TRBD1, 5 bases. CDR3 size: 13 residues. The V gene's germline CDR1 is SNHLY and CDR2 FYNNEI. V was pared by 6 bases and J by 8 bases, with 11 bases between. Here the CDR3 DNA reads TGTGCCAGCAGCGCAGGGAGGGATTCACCCCTCCACTTT. Residues: CASSAGRDSPLHF.

In this sample, this clone turned up once. The chain carries TRBV9 and TRBJ2-7; D call uncertain. Germline CDR1 SGDLS, CDR2 YYNGEE. Trimming removed 0 bases from V and 4 bases from J, with 11 bases in between. The CDR3 is 14 amino acids. The CDR3 nucleotides read TGTGCCAGCAGCGTAGTACCTTATTTTTACGAGCAGTACTTC. Translation: CASSVVPYFYEQYF.

The chain carries TRBV5-1 and TRBJ2-3; 8 bases map to TRBD2. Germline CDR1 reads SGHRS; CDR2 reads YFSETQ. The CDR3 consists of 16 residues. The V and J ends lost 4 bases and 7 bases, in that order; junction bases with no gene match: 14. Written as DNA, the CDR3 is TGCGCCAGCAGCGGGGGGACACCGGGACTAGGGAATACGCAGTATTTT. The encoded protein is CASSGGTPGLGNTQYF.

The chain combines TRBV12-3 or TRBV12-4 with TRBJ2-5; D unresolved. V shed 2 bases and J shed 5 bases, with 3 bases lying between them. The CDR3 is 11 residues long. The CDR3 bases are TGTGCCAGCAGTTTACTGGAGACCCAGTACTTC. Its translation: CASSLLETQYF.

This chain links TRBV2 with TRBJ2-3, with D possibly matching TRBD1 (6 bases). Between the trimmed V and J ends, which lost 2 bases and 5 bases, there was a span of 17 bases. This CDR3 is built from 16 residues. The germline CDR1 and CDR2 sequences are SNHLY and FYNNEI. Written as DNA, the CDR3 is TGTGCCAGCAGTGAATATGGCAGGGGTGGTGGAGATACGCAGTATTTT. The encoded protein is CASSEYGRGGGDTQYF.

This clone was recorded only once. The rearrangement uses TRBV12-3 or TRBV12-4 and TRBJ2-2, with D unclear. The CDR3 covers 13 residues. Trimming stripped 7 bases from V and 4 bases from J, with 10 bases between. CDR3 coding DNA: TGTGCCAGCAAGATTGGTATCACCGGGGAGCTGTTTTTT. Translation gives CASKIGITGELFF.

This chain uses TRBV10-3 with TRBJ2-6; D is possibly TRBD1 (6 bases). The CDR3 runs 13 residues. Per the germline V gene, CDR1 is ENHRY and CDR2 is SYGVKD. V lost 7 bases and J lost 3, with 7 bases in between. The CDR3 loop reads CAIKGVGANVLTF. The CDR3 nucleotides are TGTGCCATCAAGGGGGTTGGGGCCAACGTCCTGACTTTC.

The chain couples TRBV25-1 to TRBJ1-5; a weak D match, TRBD1 (5 bases). The CDR3 contains 14 residues. Trimming left V 7 bases short and J 4 bases short, with 14 bases between. Germline values: CDR1 MGHDK, CDR2 SYGVNS. The CDR3 region has the DNA TGTGCCAGCAAGGGAAGGGGACCGAATCAGCCCCAGCATTTT. Protein product: CASKGRGPNQPQHF.

This rearrangement joins TRBV7-9 to TRBJ2-3, with D hard to call. Trimming cost V 2 bases and J 6 bases, with 6 bases left between them. Germline CDR1 SEHNR, CDR2 FQNEAQ (reference sequence). This CDR3 is 12 amino acids long. The CDR3 DNA is TGTGCCAGCAGCTTATTGCGGGATACGCAGTATTTT. Protein: CASSLLRDTQYF.

The sample holds a few counts of this clone. CDR3 region: CSVATGGGTEAFF. DNA for the CDR3: TGCAGCGTCGCAACAGGAGGAGGGACTGAAGCTTTCTTT. The chain links TRBV29-1 to TRBJ1-1, with D tentatively TRBD1 (5 bases). The CDR3 has 13 residues. Deletions cut 6 bases from V and 5 bases from J, with 16 bases between. From germline, CDR1 is SQVTM and CDR2 ANQGSEA.

The rearrangement joins TRBV19 to TRBJ1-4; D unclear. From germline, CDR1 is LNHDA and CDR2 SQIVND (reference sequence). V dropped 2 bases and J dropped 3 bases, with 13 bases sitting between them. The CDR3 has 16 amino acids. CDR3 DNA: TGTGCCAGTAGTATAAGTAGGACCGCCGCTAATGAAAAACTGTTTTTT. Protein sequence: CASSISRTAANEKLFF.

CDR3 sequence reads: CASSNSGNTDTQYF. CDR3 bases: TGTGCCAGCAGCAACAGCGGGAATACAGATACGCAGTATTTT. J is TRBJ2-3 and V is TRBV7-8; TRBD2 agrees at 7 bases. Germline V gene lookup returns CDR1 SGHVS and CDR2 FQNEAQ. The CDR3 extends over 14 amino acids. The V and J ends lost 5 bases and 3 bases, in that order; junction bases with no gene match: 5.